This record concerns one T cell receptor (beta chain) sequence. The data originate from a study of shared clonotypes between healthy human individuals. The CDR3 loop spans 19 amino acids. Germline values: CDR1 LGHNT, CDR2 FRNRAP. V shed 3 bases, J shed 0 bases, and the junction held 10 bases outside the gene matches. In the original analysis: Filtering of immunoSEQ junctional sequences could not match full-length read filtering. Using immunoSEQ multiplex PCR, the repertoire was profiled, and TCRdb retains in-frame clones only, with some absent. V, J and clone size reflect that table, while D and trimming were determined from the DNA. The sample contains approximately 1,000,000 clones, 70% to 80% of which appear only once.

This clonotype originated in a man younger than 35 in good health. Some clones in this sample may be carry-over from other donors' samples. J is TRBJ2-1 and V is TRBV12-5, with 11 bases fitting TRBD2. The sequencing sample was made of memory CD4+ T cells from PBMCs. Subset given: CD45RA-negative fraction. CDR3: CASGFAVLAGAASYNEQFF. The CDR3 DNA is TGTGCTAGTGGTTTCGCTGTACTAGCGGGAGCGGCCTCCTACAATGAGCAGTTCTTC.